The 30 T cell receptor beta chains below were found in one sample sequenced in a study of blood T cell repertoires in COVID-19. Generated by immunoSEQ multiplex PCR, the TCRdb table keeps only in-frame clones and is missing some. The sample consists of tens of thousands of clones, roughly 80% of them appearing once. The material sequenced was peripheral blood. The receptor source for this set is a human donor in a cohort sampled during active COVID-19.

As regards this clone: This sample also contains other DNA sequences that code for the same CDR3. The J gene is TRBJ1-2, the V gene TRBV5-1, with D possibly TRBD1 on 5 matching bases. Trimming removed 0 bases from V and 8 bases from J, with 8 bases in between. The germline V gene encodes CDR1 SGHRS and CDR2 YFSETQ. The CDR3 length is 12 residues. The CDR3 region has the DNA TGCGCCAGCAGCTTGGATCCAGGGGGCTACACCTTC. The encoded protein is CASSLDPGGYTF.

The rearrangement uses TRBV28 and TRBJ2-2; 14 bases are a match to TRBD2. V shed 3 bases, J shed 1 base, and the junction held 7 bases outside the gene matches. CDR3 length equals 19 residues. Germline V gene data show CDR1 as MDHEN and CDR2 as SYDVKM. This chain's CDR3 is CASSFRPGLAGGNTGELFF. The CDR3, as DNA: TGTGCCAGCAGTTTTCGGCCTGGACTAGCGGGGGGGAACACCGGGGAGCTGTTTTTT.

Written as DNA, the CDR3 is TGCGCCAGCAGCTCTGGACAGGTACCAAATCAGCCCCAGCATTTT. It yields the protein CASSSGQVPNQPQHF. This chain links TRBV5-1 with TRBJ1-5, with 7 bases fitting TRBD1. The length of the CDR3 is 15 residues. Germline CDR1 is SGHRS and CDR2 is YFSETQ. The V and J ends lost 3 bases and 4 bases, in that order; junction bases with no gene match: 7.

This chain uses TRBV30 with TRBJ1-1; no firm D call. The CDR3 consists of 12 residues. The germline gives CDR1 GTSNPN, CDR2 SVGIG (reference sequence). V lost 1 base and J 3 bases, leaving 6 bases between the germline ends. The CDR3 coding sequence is TGTGCCTGGAGTGCACAGTACACTGAAGCTTTCTTT. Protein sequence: CAWSAQYTEAFF.

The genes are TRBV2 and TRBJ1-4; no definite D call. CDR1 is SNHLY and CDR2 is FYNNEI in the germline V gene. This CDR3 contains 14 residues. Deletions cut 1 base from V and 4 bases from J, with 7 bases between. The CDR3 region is CASSEDRDNEKLFF. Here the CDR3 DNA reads TGTGCCAGCAGTGAAGACAGAGATAATGAAAAACTGTTTTTT. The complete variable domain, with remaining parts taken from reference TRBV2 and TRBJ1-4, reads EPEVTQTPSHQVTQMGQEVILRCVPISNHLYFYWYRQILGQKVEFLVSFYNNEISEKSEIFDDQFSVERPDGSNFTLKIRSTKLEDSAMYFCASSEDRDNEKLFFGSGTQLSVL.

The CDR3 DNA sequence: TGTGCCAGCACAACCCCCGGGACAGTAGGGACTGAAGCTTTCTTT. This sequence encodes CASTTPGTVGTEAFF. The chain uses TRBV28 and TRBJ1-1; TRBD1 aligns across 7 bases. The CDR3 covers 15 residues. Germline trimming cut 7 bases from V and 5 bases from J; bases unmatched to any gene: 13. Germline assignment: CDR1 MDHEN and CDR2 SYDVKM.

The CDR3 loop reads CASSLGGGREKLFF. Here the CDR3 DNA reads TGTGCCAGCTCACTAGGGGGCGGTCGTGAAAAACTGTTTTTT. The rearrangement uses TRBV18 and TRBJ1-4, with 7 bases matching TRBD1. Germline V gives CDR1 KGHSH, CDR2 LQKENI. J was trimmed by 7 bases and V by 4 bases; bases with no gene match: 6. CDR3 size: 14 residues. The full variable domain, completed using reference TRBV18 and TRBJ1-4, is NAGVMQNPRHLVRRRGQEARLRCSPMKGHSHVYWYRQLPEEGLKFMVYLQKENIIDESGMPKERFSAEFPKEGPSILRIQQVVRGDSAAYFCASSLGGGREKLFFGSGTQLSVL.

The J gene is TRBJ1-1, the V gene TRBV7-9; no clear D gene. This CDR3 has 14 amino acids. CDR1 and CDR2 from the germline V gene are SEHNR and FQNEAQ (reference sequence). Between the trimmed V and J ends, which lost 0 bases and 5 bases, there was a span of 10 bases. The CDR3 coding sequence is TGTGCCAGCAGCTTAGCGCGGGGTAGGACTGAAGCTTTCTTT. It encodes CASSLARGRTEAFF. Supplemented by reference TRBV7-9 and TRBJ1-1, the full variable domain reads DTGVSQNPRHKITKRGQNVTFRCDPISEHNRLYWYRQTLGQGPEFLTYFQNEAQLEKSRLLSDRFSAERPKGSFSTLEIQRTEQGDSAMYLCASSLARGRTEAFFGQGTRLTVV.

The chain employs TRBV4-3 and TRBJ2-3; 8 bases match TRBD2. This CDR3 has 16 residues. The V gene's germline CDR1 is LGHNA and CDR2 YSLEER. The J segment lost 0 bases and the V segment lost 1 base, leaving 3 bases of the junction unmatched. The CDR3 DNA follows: TGCGCCAGCAGCCAAGTTTTAGCGGGGAGCACAGATACGCAGTATTTT. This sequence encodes CASSQVLAGSTDTQYF.

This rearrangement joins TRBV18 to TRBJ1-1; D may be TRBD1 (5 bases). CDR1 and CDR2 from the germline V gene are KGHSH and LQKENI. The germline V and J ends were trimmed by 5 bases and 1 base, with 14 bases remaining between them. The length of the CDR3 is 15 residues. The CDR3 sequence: CASSSDGGSNTEAFF. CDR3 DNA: TGTGCCAGCTCATCGGACGGGGGGTCGAACACTGAAGCTTTCTTT. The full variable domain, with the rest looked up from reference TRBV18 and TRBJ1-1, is NAGVMQNPRHLVRRRGQEARLRCSPMKGHSHVYWYRQLPEEGLKFMVYLQKENIIDESGMPKERFSAEFPKEGPSILRIQQVVRGDSAAYFCASSSDGGSNTEAFFGQGTRLTVV.

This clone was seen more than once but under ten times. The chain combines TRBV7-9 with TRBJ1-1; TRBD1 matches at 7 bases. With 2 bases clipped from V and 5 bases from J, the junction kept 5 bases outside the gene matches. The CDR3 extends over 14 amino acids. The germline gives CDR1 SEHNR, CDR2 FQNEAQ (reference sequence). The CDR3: CASSLSDRVTEAFF. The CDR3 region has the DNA TGTGCCAGCAGCTTATCCGACAGGGTGACTGAAGCTTTCTTT.

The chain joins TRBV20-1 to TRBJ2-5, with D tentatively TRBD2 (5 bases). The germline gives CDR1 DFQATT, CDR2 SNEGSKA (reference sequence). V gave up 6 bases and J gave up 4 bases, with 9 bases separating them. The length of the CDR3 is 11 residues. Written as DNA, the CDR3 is TGCAGTGCCAGCGGACGAGAGACCCAGTACTTC. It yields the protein CSASGRETQYF.

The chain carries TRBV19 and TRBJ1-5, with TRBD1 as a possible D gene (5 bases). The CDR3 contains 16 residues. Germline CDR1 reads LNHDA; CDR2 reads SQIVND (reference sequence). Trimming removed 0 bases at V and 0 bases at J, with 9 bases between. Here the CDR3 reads CASSIDGTYSNQPQHF. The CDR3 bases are TGTGCCAGTAGTATAGATGGGACTTATAGCAATCAGCCCCAGCATTTT.

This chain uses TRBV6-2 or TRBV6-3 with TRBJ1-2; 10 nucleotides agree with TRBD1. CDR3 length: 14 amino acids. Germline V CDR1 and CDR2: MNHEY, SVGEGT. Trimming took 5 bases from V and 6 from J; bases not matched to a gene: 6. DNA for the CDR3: TGTGCCAGCAGTAAAGCCGGGACAGGGGATGGCTACACCTTC. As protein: CASSKAGTGDGYTF.

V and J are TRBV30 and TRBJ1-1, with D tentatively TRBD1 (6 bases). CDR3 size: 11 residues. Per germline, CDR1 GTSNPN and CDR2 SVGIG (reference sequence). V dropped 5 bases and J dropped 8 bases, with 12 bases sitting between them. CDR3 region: CAWLRGGEAFF. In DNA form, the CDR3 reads TGTGCCTGGCTTAGAGGGGGAGAAGCTTTCTTT.

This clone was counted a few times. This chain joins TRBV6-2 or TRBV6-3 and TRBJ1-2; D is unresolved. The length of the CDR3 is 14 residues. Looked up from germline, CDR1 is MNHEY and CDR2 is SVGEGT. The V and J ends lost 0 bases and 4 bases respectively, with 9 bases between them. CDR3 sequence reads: CASSYSRGTYGYTF. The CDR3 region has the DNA TGTGCCAGCAGTTACTCACGGGGTACCTATGGCTACACCTTC.

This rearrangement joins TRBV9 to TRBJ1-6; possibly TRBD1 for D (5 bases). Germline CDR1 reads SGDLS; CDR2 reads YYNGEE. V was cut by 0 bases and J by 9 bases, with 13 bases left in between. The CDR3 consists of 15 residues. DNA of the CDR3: TGTGCCAGCAGCGTAGATCCAGGGTCGAGTTCACCCCTCCACTTT. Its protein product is CASSVDPGSSSPLHF. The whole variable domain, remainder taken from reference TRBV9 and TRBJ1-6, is DSGVTQTPKHLITATGQRVTLRCSPRSGDLSVYWYQQSLDQGLQFLIQYYNGEERAKGNILERFSAQQFPDLHSELNLSSLELGDSALYFCASSVDPGSSSPLHFGNGTRLTVT.

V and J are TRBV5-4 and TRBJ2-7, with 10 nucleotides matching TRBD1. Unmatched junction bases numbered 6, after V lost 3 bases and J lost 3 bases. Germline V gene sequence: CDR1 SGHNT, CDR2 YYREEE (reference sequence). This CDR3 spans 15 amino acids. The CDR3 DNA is TGTGCCAGCAGCTACCGGGACAGGGGCATCTACGAGCAGTACTTC. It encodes CASSYRDRGIYEQYF.

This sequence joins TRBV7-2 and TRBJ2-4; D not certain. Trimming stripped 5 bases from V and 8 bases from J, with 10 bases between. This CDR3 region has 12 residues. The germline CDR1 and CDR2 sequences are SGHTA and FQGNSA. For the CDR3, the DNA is TGTGCCAGCAGCCTCTTCGGAGACATTCAGTACTTC. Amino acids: CASSLFGDIQYF.

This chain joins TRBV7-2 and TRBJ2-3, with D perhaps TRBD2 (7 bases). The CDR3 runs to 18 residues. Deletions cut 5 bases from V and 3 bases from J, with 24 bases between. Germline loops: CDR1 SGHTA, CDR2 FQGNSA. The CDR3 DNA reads TGTGCCAGCAGCCCACGGGGAGTGGGAGGGGGGGTAACAGATACGCAGTATTTT. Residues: CASSPRGVGGGVTDTQYF.

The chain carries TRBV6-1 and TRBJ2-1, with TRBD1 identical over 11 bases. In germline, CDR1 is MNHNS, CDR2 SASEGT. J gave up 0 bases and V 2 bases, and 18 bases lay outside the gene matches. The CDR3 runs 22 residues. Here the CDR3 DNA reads TGTGCCAGCAGTGAATTTCCCCATCCGGGACAGGGGGATACTACCTCCTACAATGAGCAGTTCTTC. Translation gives CASSEFPHPGQGDTTSYNEQFF.

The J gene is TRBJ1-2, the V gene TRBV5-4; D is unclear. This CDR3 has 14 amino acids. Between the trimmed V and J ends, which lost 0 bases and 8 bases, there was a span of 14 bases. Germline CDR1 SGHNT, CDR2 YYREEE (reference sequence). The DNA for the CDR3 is TGTGCCAGCAGCTTGGTCGGGGAGGGTTACGGCTACACCTTC. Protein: CASSLVGEGYGYTF.

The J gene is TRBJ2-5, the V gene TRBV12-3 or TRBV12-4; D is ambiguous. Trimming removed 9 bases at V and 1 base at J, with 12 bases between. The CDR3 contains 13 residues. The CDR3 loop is CARMRRFQETQYF. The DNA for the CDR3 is TGTGCCAGAATGAGGCGGTTCCAAGAGACCCAGTACTTC.

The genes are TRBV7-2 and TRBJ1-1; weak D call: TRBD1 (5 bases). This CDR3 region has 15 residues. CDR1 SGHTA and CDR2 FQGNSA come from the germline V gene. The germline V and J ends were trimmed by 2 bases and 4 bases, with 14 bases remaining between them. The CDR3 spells CASSLSRGLSTEAFF. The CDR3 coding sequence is TGTGCCAGCAGCTTATCGCGGGGGTTAAGCACTGAAGCTTTCTTT.

The CDR3 spells CSVEFRVDTQYF. In nucleotides, the CDR3 is TGCAGCGTTGAATTCCGGGTAGATACGCAGTATTTT. The V gene is TRBV29-1, the J gene TRBJ2-3; D uncertain. CDR3 size: 12 residues. Germline V gives CDR1 SQVTM, CDR2 ANQGSEA. V dropped 2 bases and J dropped 5 bases, with 8 bases sitting between them.

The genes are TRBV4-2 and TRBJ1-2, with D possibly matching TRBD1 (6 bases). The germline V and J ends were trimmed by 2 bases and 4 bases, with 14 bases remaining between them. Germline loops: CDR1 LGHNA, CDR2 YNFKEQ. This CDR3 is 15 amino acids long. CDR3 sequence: CASSQNLQGGYGYTF. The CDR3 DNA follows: TGTGCCAGCAGCCAAAATCTACAGGGCGGCTATGGCTACACCTTC.

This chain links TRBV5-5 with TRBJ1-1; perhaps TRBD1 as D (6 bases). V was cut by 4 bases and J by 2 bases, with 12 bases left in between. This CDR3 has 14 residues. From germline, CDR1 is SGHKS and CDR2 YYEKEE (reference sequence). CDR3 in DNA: TGTGCCAGCAGCCTGGGACACTCCAACACTGAAGCTTTCTTT. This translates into CASSLGHSNTEAFF. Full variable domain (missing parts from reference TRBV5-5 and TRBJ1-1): DAGVTQSPTHLIKTRGQQVTLRCSPISGHKSVSWYQQVLGQGPQFIFQYYEKEERGRGNFPDRFSARQFPNYSSELNVNALLLGDSALYLCASSLGHSNTEAFFGQGTRLTVV.

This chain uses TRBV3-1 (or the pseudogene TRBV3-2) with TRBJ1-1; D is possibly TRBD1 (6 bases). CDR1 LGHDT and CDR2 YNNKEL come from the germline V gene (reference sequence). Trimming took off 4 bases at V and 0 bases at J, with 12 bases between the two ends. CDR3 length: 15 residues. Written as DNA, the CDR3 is TGTGCCAGCAGCCCGCGGACAGCGATGAACACTGAAGCTTTCTTT. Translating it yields CASSPRTAMNTEAFF.

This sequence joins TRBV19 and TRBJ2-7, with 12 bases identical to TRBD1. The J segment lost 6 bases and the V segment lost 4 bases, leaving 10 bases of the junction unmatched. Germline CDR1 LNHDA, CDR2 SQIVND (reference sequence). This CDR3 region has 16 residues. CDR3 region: CASSTTTGTGGVEQYF. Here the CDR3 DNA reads TGTGCCAGTAGTACAACGACCGGGACAGGGGGCGTCGAGCAGTACTTC.

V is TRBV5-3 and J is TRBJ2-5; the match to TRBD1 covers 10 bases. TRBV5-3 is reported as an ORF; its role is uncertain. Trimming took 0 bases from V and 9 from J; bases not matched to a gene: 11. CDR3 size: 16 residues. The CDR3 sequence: CARSLGGQGGRWSQYF. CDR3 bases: TGTGCCAGAAGCTTGGGTGGACAGGGGGGCCGCTGGTCCCAGTACTTC.